The rows below give T cell receptor beta chains drawn from one sample of a study of T-cell memory formation after mild COVID-19. TCRdb re-called the 5' RACE reads through MiXCR, storing one row per CDR3 protein. Of 550,000 to 650,000 distinct CDR3 sequences listed, 17% are singletons. The specimen was PBMCs or a T cell subset sorted from them (not recorded which). Receptor source: an adult woman who had mild COVID-19 (a few samples of this study predate the infection). Cell type and time point are not known. CDR3s include the opening cysteine and the closing phenylalanine or tryptophan. A D gene is named only where the DNA matches it firmly. Size is omitted from some rows. Given values are once, few, many or a class for expanded clones.

abundance | j_gene | d_gene | v_gene | CDR3nt | CDR3aa
many | TRBJ2-7 | NA | TRBV7-9 | TGTGCCAGCAGCCTATCATCCGGAGGGCTAGCCTCCTACGAGCAGTACTTC | CASSLSSGGLASYEQYF
few | TRBJ2-7 | NA | TRBV5-1 | TGCGCCAGCAGCTCCCCCGGAGGGGCGGGACGTGGCTCCTACGAGCAGTACTTC | CASSSPGGAGRGSYEQYF
few | TRBJ1-6 | TRBD1 | TRBV11-2 | TGTGCCAGCAGCGGAGGGGGCACTAGAAATTCACCCCTCCACTTT | CASSGGGTRNSPLHF
few | TRBJ2-1 | NA | TRBV4-1 | TGCGCCAGCAGCCAAGGGGCAGAACCCTCCTACAATGAGCAGTTCTTC | CASSQGAEPSYNEQFF
NA | TRBJ1-2 | NA | TRBV9 | TGTGCCAGCAGCTCGACAGGTTTAGTTGGCTACACCTTC | CASSSTGLVGYTF
NA | TRBJ2-1 | NA | TRBV7-8 | TGTGCCAGCAGCTTAGCCGGAGCCCCGATCGAGCAGTTCTTC | CASSLAGAPIEQFF
NA | TRBJ1-2 | TRBD1 | TRBV12-3/TRBV12-4 | TGTGCCAGCAGTCTATCTCGACAGGGCCAAAACTATGGCTACACCTTC | CASSLSRQGQNYGYTF
NA | TRBJ2-4 | NA | TRBV29-1 | TGCAGCGTTGGCATCACCCGGGAAAACATTCAGTACTTC | CSVGITRENIQYF
few | TRBJ2-1 | TRBD2 | TRBV9 | TGTGCCAGCAGCGTAGAGTCAGCGGGGGAACGATATGAGCAGTTCTTC | CASSVESAGERYEQFF
NA | TRBJ2-7 | TRBD1 | TRBV14 | TGTGCCAGCAGCCAATGGACAGGGGCTCGAACCGAGCAGTACTTC | CASSQWTGARTEQYF
NA | TRBJ2-1 | TRBD2 | TRBV4-3 | TGCGCCAGCAGCCAAGAGACTAGCGGAGGGACCTACAATGAGCAGTTCTTC | CASSQETSGGTYNEQFF
NA | TRBJ2-1 | TRBD2 | TRBV25-1 | TGTGCCAGCAGTGAATATGTAATAGGGGGACTAGGCTACAATGAGCAGTTCTTC | CASSEYVIGGLGYNEQFF
few | TRBJ2-1 | TRBD2 | TRBV29-1 | TGCAGCGTGAAGGCTGGTGCGGACCTAGCGGAGAATGAGCAGTTCTTC | CSVKAGADLAENEQFF
NA | TRBJ1-2 | NA | TRBV5-1 | TGCGCCAGCAGCTTGGATGGCCAGTCTAACTATGGCTACACCTTC | CASSLDGQSNYGYTF
once | TRBJ1-4 | NA | TRBV21-1 | TGTGCCAGCAGCAAATCGGGGGCTGAAAAACTGTTTTTT | CASSKSGAEKLFF